This T cell receptor (beta chain) came from a study of blood T cells in healthy people across ages. This clonotype was detected only a few times. CDR1 and CDR2 (germline): MNHEY, SMNVEV (reference sequence). The CDR3 totals 15 residues. J lost 4 bases, V lost 7 bases, and 8 bases had no gene match. With a J-beta primer mix and a sample-barcoded 5' primer, a second PCR ran 7 to 11 cycles. MiXCR was run by TCRdb on the 5' RACE reads, yielding one entry per CDR3 protein. The repertoire holds about a million distinct CDR3 sequences, with under 50% as singletons. Source material: blood. The chain combines TRBV27 with TRBJ1-4; 8 nucleotides align to TRBD1. The sequence was obtained from a young man in good health. The CDR3, as DNA: TGTGCCAGCATGACAGGGGCGGTTAATAATGAAAAACTGTTTTTT. It specifies CASMTGAVNNEKLFF.